By proportion, the clone carrying this TCR beta chain is medium-sized. The data originate from a study of glioma-infiltrating T cells. The CDR3 has 17 amino acids. The germline V and J ends were trimmed by 2 bases and 4 bases, with 19 bases remaining between them. Germline V gives CDR1 MNHEY, CDR2 SVGEGT. TCR alpha and beta CDR3 regions were amplified from RNA using iRepertoire nested multiplex PCR. TCRdb re-derived calls from the multiplex PCR reads in MiXCR, one entry per CDR3 protein. The top ten hold approximately 16% of the sample, which has roughly 120,000 distinct CDR3 sequences, more than 20% seen once.

The rearrangement links TRBV6-2 or TRBV6-3 to TRBJ2-3; D gene unclear. This sequence was found in a human donor with low-grade glioma or glioblastoma, undergoing nonglioma brain surgery, or in good health (not recorded which). Specimen: glioma tissue, nonneoplastic brain tissue, or PBMCs (not recorded which). CDR3 bases: TGTGCCAGCAGTTACCCCAGTTCCATGCCCAGCCCAGATACGCAGTATTTT. Translation gives CASSYPSSMPSPDTQYF.